Listed here are 15 T cell receptor beta chains from one sample, sequenced in a study of shared clonotypes between healthy human individuals. The repertoire was sequenced with immunoSEQ multiplex PCR; TCRdb's copy has only in-frame clones and lacks some. The sample has around 1,000,000 clones, roughly 80% seen once. The sequenced sample was memory CD4+ T cells from PBMCs. Subset defined: CD45RA-negative fraction. These receptors all come from a man aged 18 to 30 in good health. Some clones in this sample may be carry-over from other donors' samples.

This clone has just one count. V usage is TRBV21-1 and J usage is TRBJ1-1; the table's TRBD1 call for D was not verified on the DNA. TRBV21-1 is a recognized pseudogene. The CDR3 covers 17 residues. The CDR3 protein is CASSKGSTGALNTEAFF. For the CDR3, the DNA is TGTGCCAGCAGCAAAGGGAGTACAGGGGCACTTAACACTGAAGCTTTCTTT.

This clone was observed a few times. This chain joins TRBV7-3 and TRBJ2-5; 12 positions agree with TRBD2. CDR1 SGHTA and CDR2 FQGTGA come from the germline V gene. This CDR3 comprises 14 residues. The J segment lost 4 bases and the V segment lost 5 bases, leaving 2 bases of the junction unmatched. CDR3 loop: CASSLAGGPETQYF. For the CDR3, the DNA is TGTGCCAGCAGCCTAGCGGGAGGGCCAGAGACCCAGTACTTC.

The chain uses TRBV5-1 and TRBJ2-1; TRBD2 is a possible D gene (6 bases). The ends were cut back, 1 base at V and 7 bases at J, with 18 bases in the middle. The CDR3 is 16 amino acids. The germline gives CDR1 SGHRS, CDR2 YFSETQ. The CDR3 sequence is CASSLWRFPGLNEQFF. DNA for the CDR3: TGCGCCAGCAGCTTGTGGAGGTTTCCGGGACTGAATGAGCAGTTCTTC.

The rearrangement uses TRBV28 and TRBJ2-3; 8 bases align to TRBD2. The junction had 4 bases not matched to a gene; V was cut back by 4 bases and J by 1 base. The CDR3 runs 15 residues. CDR1 is MDHEN, CDR2 SYDVKM, per germline. As DNA, the CDR3 is TGTGCCAGCAGTTATAGCGGGATGGGCACAGATACGCAGTATTTT. It is translated as CASSYSGMGTDTQYF.

V usage is TRBV5-5 and J usage is TRBJ2-7; 8 bases fit TRBD1. The CDR3 length is 15 residues. Losses at the gene ends were 4 bases for V and 1 base for J; bases not matched to a gene: 7. The V gene's germline CDR1 is SGHKS and CDR2 YYEKEE (reference sequence). CDR3 loop: CASSRAGTGSYEQYF. As DNA, the CDR3 is TGTGCCAGCAGCAGGGCCGGGACAGGATCCTACGAGCAGTACTTC. Full variable domain (remainder filled in from reference TRBV5-5 and TRBJ2-7): DAGVTQSPTHLIKTRGQQVTLRCSPISGHKSVSWYQQVLGQGPQFIFQYYEKEERGRGNFPDRFSARQFPNYSSELNVNALLLGDSALYLCASSRAGTGSYEQYFGPGTRLTVT.

In its sample, this clone was seen once. The V call is TRBV9, the J call TRBJ2-4, with D possibly being TRBD1 or TRBD2 (6 bases each). The V gene's germline CDR1 is SGDLS and CDR2 YYNGEE. V was cut by 0 bases and J by 0 bases, with 28 bases left in between. This CDR3 comprises 22 residues. For the CDR3, the DNA is TGTGCCAGCAGCGTAGCTCTGGGGGCAGGGGACTCACCTAGGTTAGCCAAAAACATTCAGTACTTC. Encoded protein: CASSVALGAGDSPRLAKNIQYF.

The chain uses TRBV4-1 and TRBJ1-1; possibly TRBD1 for D (6 bases). Deletions cut 1 base from V and 5 bases from J, with 17 bases between. Germline CDR1 and CDR2: MGHRA and YSYEKL. This CDR3 spans 16 amino acids. The CDR3 region has the DNA TGCGCCAGCAGCCAAGGTTGGAGGGGGGTCGGAACTGAAGCTTTCTTT. It yields the protein CASSQGWRGVGTEAFF.

The V call is TRBV7-9, the J call TRBJ2-2, with a weak D call TRBD1 (5 bases). The CDR3 covers 16 residues. V was trimmed by 5 bases and J by 2 bases, leaving 15 bases between them. Germline CDR1 and CDR2: SEHNR and FQNEAQ (reference sequence). The CDR3 sequence is CASSPRTTLNTGELFF. CDR3 nucleotide sequence: TGTGCCAGCAGCCCGAGGACAACTCTCAACACCGGGGAGCTGTTTTTT.

The rearrangement links TRBV6-6 to TRBJ1-5, with no clear D. V lost 2 bases, J lost 3 bases, and 11 bases lay in between. The CDR3 runs 15 residues. Germline values: CDR1 MNHNY, CDR2 SVGAGI (reference sequence). The CDR3 sequence is CASSYPSGSNQPQHF. In DNA, the CDR3 is TGTGCCAGCAGTTACCCCTCCGGTTCCAATCAGCCCCAGCATTTT.

The chain is built from TRBV6-1 and TRBJ2-1, with TRBD2 matching over 11 bases. V lost 9 bases to trimming and J lost 16 bases; unmatched junction nucleotides: 14. The CDR3 spans 13 residues. Germline V gene sequence: CDR1 MNHNS, CDR2 SASEGT. CDR3 nucleotides: TGTGCCAGTCGGATTAGCGGGAGGGCCGGGTCTTTCTTC. This codes for CASRISGRAGSFF.

The rearrangement uses TRBV7-2 and TRBJ2-5; 11 positions match TRBD1. This CDR3 region has 15 residues. Germline CDR1 reads SGHTA; CDR2 reads FQGNSA. The junction had 6 bases not matched to a gene; V was cut back by 4 bases and J by 5 bases. CDR3 DNA: TGTGCCAGCAGCTCAACCGGGACAGGGGGGGAGACCCAGTACTTC. Translating it yields CASSSTGTGGETQYF.

This clone was seen a few times. The chain carries TRBV6-1 and TRBJ2-7; D tentatively fits TRBD1 or TRBD2 (5 bases each). CDR3 length: 12 amino acids. The V and J ends lost 6 bases and 6 bases respectively, with 12 bases between them. Germline V gene data show CDR1 as MNHNS and CDR2 as SASEGT. The CDR3 DNA reads as TGTGCCAGCAGGGGACCGTTTACCGAGCAGTACTTC. Translation: CASRGPFTEQYF.

V and J are TRBV7-2 and TRBJ2-5; 7 positions match TRBD1. The CDR3 runs to 14 residues. V lost 7 bases to trimming and J lost 1 base; unmatched junction nucleotides: 6. CDR1 and CDR2 (germline): SGHTA, FQGNSA. DNA of the CDR3: TGTGCCAGCACCAGGGGGAGTAGCCAAGAGACCCAGTACTTC. Translated, it gives CASTRGSSQETQYF.

The chain is built from TRBV14 and TRBJ2-1, with a tentative D call TRBD1 (6 bases). V lost 6 bases and J lost 7, with 10 bases in between. The CDR3 is 12 residues long. Germline loops: CDR1 SGHDN, CDR2 FVKESK. The CDR3 sequence: CASRGQGNEQFF. The CDR3 nucleotides are TGTGCCAGCAGGGGACAAGGGAATGAGCAGTTCTTC.

J is TRBJ2-2 and V is TRBV30; D call uncertain. From germline, CDR1 is GTSNPN and CDR2 SVGIG (reference sequence). CDR3 length: 16 amino acids. The V end was cut by 1 base, the J end by 0 bases, with 12 bases between. The CDR3 coding sequence is TGTGCCTGGAGTGACCTTATATTAGCGAACACCGGGGAGCTGTTTTTT. Translation gives CAWSDLILANTGELFF.